These T cell receptor beta chains were read from a single sample in a study of blood T cell repertoires in COVID-19. Produced via immunoSEQ multiplex PCR; TCRdb's table is partial and in-frame only. The sample gives about 53,000 clones, 70% to 85% of which show up once; around 15% is in the top ten. The sequencing input was peripheral blood. Receptor source: a human donor in a cohort sampled during active COVID-19. Each CDR3 is given with its conserved first and last residue. D genes are given only for firm matches. Size values are once, few and many counts, or a class for expanded clones, and some rows have none.

clone_size | j_call | v_call | d_call | cdr3_nt | cdr3_aa
- | TRBJ2-7 | TRBV15 | TRBD2 | TGTGCCACCAGCATTAAGCGGGGGGCCTACGAGCAGTACTTC | CATSIKRGAYEQYF
- | TRBJ2-1 | TRBV7-9 | TRBD2 | TGTGCCAGCAGCTTAGTAGGGGGACTAGCGGGGCACAATGAGCAGTTCTTC | CASSLVGGLAGHNEQFF
few | TRBJ2-3 | TRBV1 | - | TGCACCAGCAGCCAAAAAGAAACCGGGACTAGCGGGGGGATCACAGATACGCAGTATTTT | CTSSQKETGTSGGITDTQYF
once | TRBJ2-7 | TRBV28 | - | TGTGCCAGCAGTTTAACAGGGCTAAGCTCCTACGAGCAGTACTTC | CASSLTGLSSYEQYF
- | TRBJ2-1 | TRBV5-1 | TRBD2 | TGCGCCAGCGCCATTATACGGGCTAGCGGGGACAATGAGCAGTTCTTC | CASAIIRASGDNEQFF
- | TRBJ2-3 | TRBV2 | - | TGTGCCAGCAGTGAACAAAGCACAGATACGCAGTATTTT | CASSEQSTDTQYF
- | TRBJ1-4 | TRBV18 | TRBD1 | TGTGCCAGCTCATCCGGACAGGTGAGCGAAAAACTGTTTTTT | CASSSGQVSEKLFF
- | TRBJ2-7 | TRBV18 | - | TGTGCCAGCTCACCCCAGGGCGTTGAGAACGAGCAGTACTTC | CASSPQGVENEQYF
- | TRBJ1-1 | TRBV3-1/TRBV3-2 | - | TGTGCCAGCAGCCAAGCGAAGGGGGACACTGAAGCTTTCTTT | CASSQAKGDTEAFF
few | TRBJ2-1 | TRBV5-4 | TRBD1 | TGTGCCAGCAGCCGGACAGGCGGAAATGAGCATTTCTTC | CASSRTGGNEHFF
- | TRBJ1-5 | TRBV24-1 | - | TGTGCCACCAGTGATGCCAGGGTAGCTCAGCCCCAGCATTTT | CATSDARVAQPQHF
- | TRBJ2-7 | TRBV6-2/TRBV6-3 | - | TGTGCCAGCAGTGCGGGGTACGAGCAGTACTTC | CASSAGYEQYF
- | TRBJ2-1 | TRBV3-1/TRBV3-2 | - | TGTGCCAGCAGCCAAGCCTCGGTAACCTACAATGAGCAGTTCTTC | CASSQASVTYNEQFF
- | TRBJ2-6 | TRBV4-3 | TRBD1 | TGCGCCAGCAGCGAAGGACAGGGGGCTTCTGGGGCCAACGTCCTGACTTTC | CASSEGQGASGANVLTF
- | TRBJ1-1 | TRBV6-1 | - | TGTGCCAGCAGTGAAGAAGTGAGGTCAGTTAAAGCTTTCTTT | CASSEEVRSVKAFF